The following is a T cell receptor (beta chain) sequence with its context. No antigen is known for it. This specimen comes from a study of T cells in localized non-small cell lung cancer. Study findings and constraints: Uninvolved nearby lung showed the greatest T cell clonality, exceeding that found in tumor. Appearing in adjacent lung were a median roughly 57 of the top 100 tumor clones. Sequence data derive from only one tumor region, so heterogeneity remains possible.

Data came from immunoSEQ multiplex PCR; TCRdb stores just in-frame clones and leaves some out. Of over 70,000 clones in the sample, roughly 93% were seen once. Trimming at V came to 3 bases and at J to 5 bases, leaving 5 bases not matched to a gene. Per the germline V gene, CDR1 is SGHAT and CDR2 is FQNNGV. The CDR3 has 14 amino acids. The rearrangement joins TRBV11-2 to TRBJ2-7; 9 bases align to TRBD1. This sequence was found in a woman between 40 and 69 years old with stage II squamous cell lung carcinoma. This specimen consisted of PBMCs, obtained before any cancer treatment. CDR3 bases: TGTGCCAGCAGCTTGGACAGGGGAACCCACGAGCAGTACTTC. Translated, it gives CASSLDRGTHEQYF.